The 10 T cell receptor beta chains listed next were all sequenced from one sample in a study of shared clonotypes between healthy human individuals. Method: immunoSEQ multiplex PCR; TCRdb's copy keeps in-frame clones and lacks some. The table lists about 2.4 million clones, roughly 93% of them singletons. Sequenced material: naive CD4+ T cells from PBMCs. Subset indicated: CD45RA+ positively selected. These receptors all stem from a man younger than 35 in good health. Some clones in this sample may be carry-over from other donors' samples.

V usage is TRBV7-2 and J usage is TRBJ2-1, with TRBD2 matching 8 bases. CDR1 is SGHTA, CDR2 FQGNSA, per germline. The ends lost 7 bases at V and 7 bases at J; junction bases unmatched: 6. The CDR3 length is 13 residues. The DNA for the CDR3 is TGTGCCAGCACGCGGGGCGGGAGGAATGAGCAGTTCTTC. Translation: CASTRGGRNEQFF. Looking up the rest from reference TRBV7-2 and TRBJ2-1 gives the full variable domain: GAGVSQSPSNKVTEKGKDVELRCDPISGHTALYWYRQSLGQGLEFLIYFQGNSAPDKSGLPSDRFSAERTGGSVSTLTIQRTQQEDSAVYLCASTRGGRNEQFFGPGTRLTVL.

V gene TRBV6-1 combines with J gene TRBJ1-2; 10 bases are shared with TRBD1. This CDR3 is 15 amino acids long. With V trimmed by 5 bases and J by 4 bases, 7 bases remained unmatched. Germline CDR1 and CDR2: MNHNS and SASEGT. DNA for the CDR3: TGTGCCAGCAGTCGAGGGACAGGGGAGGCCTATGGCTACACCTTC. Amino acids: CASSRGTGEAYGYTF.

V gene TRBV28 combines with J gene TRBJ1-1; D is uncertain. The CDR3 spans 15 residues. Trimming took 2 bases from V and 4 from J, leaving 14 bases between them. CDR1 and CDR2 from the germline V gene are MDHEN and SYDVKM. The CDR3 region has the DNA TGTGCCAGCAGTTTAATCGAGGGCCGGGGCACTGAAGCTTTCTTT. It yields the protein CASSLIEGRGTEAFF. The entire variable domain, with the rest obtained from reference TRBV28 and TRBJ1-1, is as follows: DVKVTQSSRYLVKRTGEKVFLECVQDMDHENMFWYRQDPGLGLRLIYFSYDVKMKEKGDIPEGYSVSREKKERFSLILESASTNQTSMYLCASSLIEGRGTEAFFGQGTRLTVV.

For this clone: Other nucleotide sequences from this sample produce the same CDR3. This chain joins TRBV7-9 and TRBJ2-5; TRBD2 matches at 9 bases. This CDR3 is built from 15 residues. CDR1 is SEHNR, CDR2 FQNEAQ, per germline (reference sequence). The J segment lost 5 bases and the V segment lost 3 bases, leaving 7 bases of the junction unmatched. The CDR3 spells CASSFWLAGEETQYF. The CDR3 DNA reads TGTGCCAGCAGCTTCTGGTTAGCGGGAGAGGAGACCCAGTACTTC.

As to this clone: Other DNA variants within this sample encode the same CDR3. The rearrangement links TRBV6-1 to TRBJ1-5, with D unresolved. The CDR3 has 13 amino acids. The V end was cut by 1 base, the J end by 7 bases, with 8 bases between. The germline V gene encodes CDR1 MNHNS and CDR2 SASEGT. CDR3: CASSEGLGQPQHF. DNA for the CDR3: TGTGCCAGCAGTGAAGGTTTGGGGCAGCCCCAGCATTTT.

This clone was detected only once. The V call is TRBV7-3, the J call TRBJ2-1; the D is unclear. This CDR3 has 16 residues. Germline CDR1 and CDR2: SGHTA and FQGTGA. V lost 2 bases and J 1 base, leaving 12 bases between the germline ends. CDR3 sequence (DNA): TGTGCCAGCAGCTTAGGAGCAACCCCTTCCTACAATGAGCAGTTCTTC. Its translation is CASSLGATPSYNEQFF.

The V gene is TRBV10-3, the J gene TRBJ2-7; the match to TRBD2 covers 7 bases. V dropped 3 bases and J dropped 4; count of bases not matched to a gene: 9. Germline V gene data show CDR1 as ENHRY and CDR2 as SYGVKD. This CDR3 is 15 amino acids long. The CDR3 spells CAISDPGLSVYEQYF. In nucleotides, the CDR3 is TGTGCCATCAGTGACCCGGGACTATCCGTTTACGAGCAGTACTTC.

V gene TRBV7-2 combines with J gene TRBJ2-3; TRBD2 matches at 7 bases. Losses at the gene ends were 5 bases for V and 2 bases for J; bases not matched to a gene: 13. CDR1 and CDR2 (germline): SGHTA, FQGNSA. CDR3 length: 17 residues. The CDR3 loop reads CASSDTLLAGVTDTQYF. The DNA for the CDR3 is TGTGCCAGCAGCGACACCCTACTTGCGGGGGTCACAGATACGCAGTATTTT.

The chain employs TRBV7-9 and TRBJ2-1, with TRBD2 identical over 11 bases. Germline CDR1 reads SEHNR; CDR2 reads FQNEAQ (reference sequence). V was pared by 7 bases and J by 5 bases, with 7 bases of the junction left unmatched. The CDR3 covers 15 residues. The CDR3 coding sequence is TGTGCCAGCAACCTAAGACTAGCGGGGCACAATGAGCAGTTCTTC. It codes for CASNLRLAGHNEQFF.

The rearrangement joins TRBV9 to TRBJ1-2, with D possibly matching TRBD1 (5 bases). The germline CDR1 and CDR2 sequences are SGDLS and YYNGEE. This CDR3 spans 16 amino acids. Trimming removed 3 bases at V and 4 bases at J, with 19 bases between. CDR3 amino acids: CASSASVDGTLYGYTF. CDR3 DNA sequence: TGTGCCAGCAGCGCTTCAGTAGACGGGACCCTCTATGGCTACACCTTC. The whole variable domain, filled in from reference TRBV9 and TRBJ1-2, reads DSGVTQTPKHLITATGQRVTLRCSPRSGDLSVYWYQQSLDQGLQFLIQYYNGEERAKGNILERFSAQQFPDLHSELNLSSLELGDSALYFCASSASVDGTLYGYTFGSGTRLTVV.